Each of the 28 T cell receptor beta chains below was sequenced from the same sample in a study of beta chain features in type 1 diabetes. Reverse transcribing all isolated RNA meant expressed TCRB transcripts were sequenced. Sequenced by immunoSEQ multiplex PCR; TCRdb stores in-frame clones only, minus some. This table has 150,000 to 180,000 clones, over 7.5% appearing once. The sequenced material came from central memory CD4+ T cells from blood. The receptors derive from a man in his late teens or twenties in good health.

Only a few counts were recorded for this clone. The chain employs TRBV7-9 and TRBJ2-7; tentative D call: TRBD1 (5 bases). The CDR3 runs to 15 residues. Germline V gives CDR1 SEHNR, CDR2 FQNEAQ (reference sequence). The V end was cut by 3 bases, the J end by 4 bases, with 16 bases between. The CDR3 reads CASSFVTGRTYEQYF. As DNA, the CDR3 is TGTGCCAGCAGCTTCGTAACAGGTCGAACATACGAGCAGTACTTC.

V usage is TRBV7-2 and J usage is TRBJ2-7; tentative D call: TRBD1 (6 bases). The CDR3 covers 14 residues. Germline loops: CDR1 SGHTA, CDR2 FQGNSA. The V end lost 1 base, the J end lost 2 bases, and 9 bases lay between the germline ends. The CDR3 DNA reads TGTGCCAGCAGCTTAGACAGGGCCACCTACGAGCAGTACTTC. Amino acid sequence: CASSLDRATYEQYF.

This clone was seen a few times. V is TRBV7-8 and J is TRBJ2-7; 10 bases are shared with TRBD1. This CDR3 is built from 16 residues. Germline V gene sequence: CDR1 SGHVS, CDR2 FQNEAQ. With 5 bases clipped from V and 3 bases from J, the junction kept 10 bases outside the gene matches. Here the CDR3 DNA reads TGTGCCAGCAGCGGACCGGGACAGGGGACCTACTACGAGCAGTACTTC. As protein: CASSGPGQGTYYEQYF.

This clone was detected a few times. V and J are TRBV5-1 and TRBJ2-7; 12 bases are shared with TRBD1. V gave up 4 bases and J gave up 5 bases; unmatched junction bases: 4. Looked up from germline, CDR1 is SGHRS and CDR2 is YFSETQ. This CDR3 is built from 14 residues. CDR3 in amino acids: CASSAGQGADEQYF. CDR3 bases: TGCGCCAGCAGCGCGGGACAGGGGGCCGACGAGCAGTACTTC.

This clone was detected a few times. This chain links TRBV7-3 with TRBJ2-1; 14 nucleotides agree with TRBD2. Germline assignment: CDR1 SGHTA and CDR2 FQGTGA. CDR3 length equals 15 residues. V was clipped by 6 bases and J by 8 bases; unmatched bases: 6. The CDR3 nucleotides are TGTGCCAGCAGTCTCGGGACTAGCGGGAGCGATGAGCAGTTCTTC. Translated, it gives CASSLGTSGSDEQFF.

This clone appeared a few times. The chain uses TRBV6-5 and TRBJ1-4; D gene ambiguous. CDR3 length equals 14 residues. Germline V lookup: CDR1 MNHEY, CDR2 SVGAGI. V gave up 8 bases and J gave up 3 bases, with 13 bases separating them. The CDR3 here is CASGGSASNEKLFF. The CDR3 DNA reads as TGTGCCAGCGGAGGTTCGGCTTCTAATGAAAAACTGTTTTTT.

The chain has TRBV4-3 and TRBJ2-4, with D perhaps matching TRBD2 (6 bases). V shed 0 bases and J shed 5 bases, with 11 bases lying between them. Germline CDR1 is LGHNA and CDR2 is YSLEER. The CDR3 has 15 residues. CDR3 nucleotide sequence: TGCGCCAGCAGCCAAGAACGGGGGTGGGAAAACATTCAGTACTTC. Encoded protein: CASSQERGWENIQYF.

The chain carries TRBV27 and TRBJ2-3; 14 bases are shared with TRBD2. Trimming cost V 5 bases and J 8 bases; bases outside gene matches: 12. Germline V gene sequence: CDR1 MNHEY, CDR2 SMNVEV (reference sequence). This CDR3 spans 17 amino acids. CDR3 bases: TGTGCCAGCAGTCTAAGGAGACTAGCGGGAGGGCGCGGTACGCAGTATTTT. Amino acid sequence: CASSLRRLAGGRGTQYF.

The rearrangement links TRBV5-1 to TRBJ1-1; the D is unclear. Germline lookup yields CDR1 SGHRS and CDR2 YFSETQ. Trimming pared 4 bases from V and 4 bases from J, leaving 14 bases between. There are 14 residues in the CDR3. CDR3 amino acids: CASSPQRVSTEAFF. The CDR3 bases are TGCGCCAGCAGCCCCCAGAGGGTATCCACTGAAGCTTTCTTT. Variable domain in full (rest from reference TRBV5-1 and TRBJ1-1): KAGVTQTPRYLIKTRGQQVTLSCSPISGHRSVSWYQQTPGQGLQFLFEYFSETQRNKGNFPGRFSGRQFSNSRSEMNVSTLELGDSALYLCASSPQRVSTEAFFGQGTRLTVV.

This clone was seen more than once but under ten times. The chain links TRBV18 to TRBJ2-1; 16 bases fit TRBD2. The CDR3 is made up of 16 amino acids. The V gene's germline CDR1 is KGHSH and CDR2 LQKENI. Trimming took 4 bases from V and 5 from J; bases not matched to a gene: 2. The CDR3 DNA sequence: TGTGCCAGCTCACTGGGACTAGCGGGAGGGAACAATGAGCAGTTCTTC. This translates into CASSLGLAGGNNEQFF.

This clone was observed a handful of times. The chain couples TRBV7-9 to TRBJ2-6; D is unresolved. V was trimmed by 3 bases and J by 4 bases, leaving 7 bases between them. There are 14 residues in the CDR3. Germline values: CDR1 SEHNR, CDR2 FQNEAQ (reference sequence). CDR3 DNA sequence: TGTGCCAGCAGCTTCCCAGGAGGGGCCAACGTCCTGACTTTC. It is translated as CASSFPGGANVLTF.

The V call is TRBV19, the J call TRBJ2-5; D remains unclear. V lost 3 bases, J lost 5 bases, and 10 bases lay in between. Germline loops: CDR1 LNHDA, CDR2 SQIVND (reference sequence). The CDR3 is 13 residues long. The CDR3 loop reads CASSIGSRETQYF. The CDR3 nucleotides read TGTGCCAGTAGTATTGGGTCCAGGGAGACCCAGTACTTC.

The V gene is TRBV7-2, the J gene TRBJ2-1; 9 bases are shared with TRBD2. The germline V gene encodes CDR1 SGHTA and CDR2 FQGNSA. Trimming took 0 bases from V and 4 from J; bases not matched to a gene: 4. This CDR3 has 16 amino acids. In nucleotides, the CDR3 is TGTGCCAGCAGCTTAGCTAGCGGGGGCTATTACAATGAGCAGTTCTTC. This gives the protein CASSLASGGYYNEQFF.

The chain employs TRBV5-1 and TRBJ2-1, with TRBD2 matching over 9 bases. The CDR3 totals 16 residues. Germline V lookup: CDR1 SGHRS, CDR2 YFSETQ. Trimming at V came to 4 bases and at J to 12 bases, leaving 17 bases not matched to a gene. The chain's CDR3 is CASSLLWGASGAGQFF. CDR3 DNA sequence: TGCGCCAGCAGCCTCCTCTGGGGGGCTAGCGGGGCAGGGCAGTTCTTC.

This chain uses TRBV6-5 with TRBJ1-1, with D hard to call. The CDR3 totals 13 residues. Germline V gene sequence: CDR1 MNHEY, CDR2 SVGAGI. The ends were cut back, 6 bases at V and 4 bases at J, with 12 bases in the middle. The CDR3, as DNA: TGTGCCAGCAGCGACGAACTACTCACTGAAGCTTTCTTT. This gives the protein CASSDELLTEAFF.

The chain recombines TRBV6-5 with TRBJ2-1; TRBD2 matches at 13 bases. Looked up from germline, CDR1 is MNHEY and CDR2 is SVGAGI. The CDR3 sequence is 15 residues long. J lost 6 bases, V lost 4 bases, and 3 bases had no gene match. The CDR3 nucleotides read TGTGCCAGCAGTTCACGACTAGCGGGGGGCAATGAGCAGTTCTTC. This encodes CASSSRLAGGNEQFF.

Only a few counts were recorded for this clone. This rearrangement joins TRBV28 to TRBJ2-4; D call uncertain. V gave up 3 bases and J gave up 6 bases, with 9 bases separating them. Germline CDR1 reads MDHEN; CDR2 reads SYDVKM. The CDR3 runs to 13 residues. CDR3 sequence (DNA): TGTGCCAGCAGTTTCCAGGCGAGAAACATTCAGTACTTC. Its protein product is CASSFQARNIQYF.

The gene calls are TRBV10-3 and TRBJ2-5; perhaps TRBD2 as D (5 bases). The germline gives CDR1 ENHRY, CDR2 SYGVKD. The ends were cut back, 7 bases at V and 3 bases at J, with 15 bases in the middle. This CDR3 is built from 14 residues. The CDR3 loop reads CAINAAGGEETQYF. CDR3 bases: TGTGCCATCAACGCGGCGGGTGGGGAAGAGACCCAGTACTTC.

This clone was seen at least ten times. The V and J genes are TRBV18 and TRBJ2-1; D unresolved. The CDR3 is 14 residues long. Trimming took off 0 bases at V and 6 bases at J, with 9 bases between the two ends. Germline CDR1 and CDR2: KGHSH and LQKENI. The CDR3 loop reads CASSPPTVVNEQFF. The CDR3 DNA reads TGTGCCAGCTCACCACCCACCGTAGTCAATGAGCAGTTCTTC.

V gene TRBV10-3 combines with J gene TRBJ1-1; 10 bases line up with TRBD1. This CDR3 region has 14 residues. Germline V gene sequence: CDR1 ENHRY, CDR2 SYGVKD. V lost 6 bases and J lost 1; bases outside the gene matches: 2. DNA for the CDR3: TGTGCCATCAGCGGGACAGGGGAGAACACTGAAGCTTTCTTT. Its protein is CAISGTGENTEAFF.

This clone was counted ten times or more. The chain carries TRBV30 and TRBJ2-1; 7 bases line up with TRBD2. The CDR3 is made up of 17 amino acids. With 4 bases clipped from V and 7 bases from J, the junction kept 19 bases outside the gene matches. Germline loops: CDR1 GTSNPN, CDR2 SVGIG (reference sequence). The CDR3 here is CAWKTQLIGGSSNEQFF. CDR3 DNA: TGTGCCTGGAAAACCCAGTTAATTGGCGGGAGTTCTAATGAGCAGTTCTTC.

This clone has at least ten counts. The chain links TRBV30 to TRBJ2-2; tentatively, D is TRBD1 (6 bases). CDR3 length: 16 amino acids. Germline CDR1 and CDR2: GTSNPN and SVGIG (reference sequence). V was trimmed by 4 bases and J by 4 bases, leaving 19 bases between them. The CDR3 region is CAWNRASGGFTGELFF. CDR3 nucleotides: TGTGCCTGGAACAGGGCGTCTGGGGGTTTCACCGGGGAGCTGTTTTTT. The complete variable domain, with remaining parts taken from reference TRBV30 and TRBJ2-2, reads SQTIHQWPATLVQPVGSPLSLECTVEGTSNPNLYWYRQAAGRGLQLLFYSVGIGQISSEVPQNLSASRPQDRQFILSSKKLLLSDSGFYLCAWNRASGGFTGELFFGEGSRLTVL.

Points on this clone: Other DNA sequences within the sample encode an identical CDR3. The V gene is TRBV9, the J gene TRBJ2-5, with 8 positions matching TRBD1. CDR1 is SGDLS, CDR2 YYNGEE, per germline. J was trimmed by 4 bases and V by 0 bases; bases with no gene match: 2. CDR3 length equals 14 residues. CDR3 protein: CASSVGGQGETQYF. CDR3 nucleotides: TGTGCCAGCAGCGTAGGAGGACAGGGAGAGACCCAGTACTTC.

This clone was counted ten times or more. This chain joins TRBV2 and TRBJ1-6, with TRBD1 matching 7 bases. CDR1 and CDR2 from the germline V gene are SNHLY and FYNNEI. The CDR3 covers 14 residues. V trimming: 2 bases; J trimming: 9 bases; junction bases outside the gene matches: 4. The CDR3 spells CASSERQGSSPLHF. DNA of the CDR3: TGTGCCAGCAGTGAACGACAGGGTAGTTCACCCCTCCACTTT.

This clone was seen repeatedly, ten times or more. This chain uses TRBV30 with TRBJ1-2; 7 positions match TRBD1. The CDR3 covers 14 residues. In germline, CDR1 is GTSNPN, CDR2 SVGIG (reference sequence). J gave up 3 bases and V 6 bases, and 10 bases lay outside the gene matches. CDR3: CACRQVGTDYGYTF. The DNA of the CDR3 is TGTGCCTGCAGACAGGTGGGGACAGACTATGGCTACACCTTC.

The chain recombines TRBV7-2 with TRBJ2-5; 8 bases are shared with TRBD2. The CDR3 totals 15 residues. Trimming at V came to 3 bases and at J to 2 bases, leaving 5 bases not matched to a gene. CDR1 SGHTA and CDR2 FQGNSA come from the germline V gene. Here the CDR3 DNA reads TGTGCCAGCAGCTTGGGGAGCGGGGGACAAGAGACCCAGTACTTC. Its translation: CASSLGSGGQETQYF.

This chain joins TRBV18 and TRBJ2-5; tentative D call: TRBD1 (6 bases). Trimming pared 2 bases from V and 5 bases from J, leaving 12 bases between. There are 14 residues in the CDR3. Germline-derived CDR1 and CDR2 are KGHSH and LQKENI. CDR3 sequence: CASSPGGPTETQYF. CDR3 nucleotide sequence: TGTGCCAGCTCACCAGGGGGCCCAACTGAGACCCAGTACTTC.

This clone was seen more than once but under ten times. This chain joins TRBV27 and TRBJ2-5; weak D call: TRBD2 (5 bases). The last part of the DNA fits TRBJ2-7 better; the J call may be wrong. The germline gives CDR1 MNHEY, CDR2 SMNVEV (reference sequence). This CDR3 contains 15 residues. CDR3 residues: CASSSITGSTYEQYF. CDR3 DNA sequence: TGTGCCAGCAGTTCCATTACGGGATCTACCTACGAGCAGTACTTC.